These T cell receptor beta chains were read from a single sample in a study of cytomegalovirus exposure and HLA in healthy donors. Sequencing used immunoSEQ multiplex PCR; TCRdb keeps in-frame clones, though not all of them. Of some 160,000 clones listed, approximately 84% were seen once; the top ten hold roughly 2.5%. Sequences were obtained from PBMCs. All receptors derive from a man aged 25-45 years in good health and CMV-seropositive. Each CDR3 is given with its conserved first and last residue. The D gene is left open where the match is weak. Clone size appears in some rows only: once, few, many, or a class for an expanded clone.

clone_size j_call d_call cdr3_length v_call cdr3_aa cdr3_nt
NA TRBJ2-3 NA 15 TRBV7-3 CASSLWGAGGDTQYF TGTGCCAGCAGCTTATGGGGGGCAGGGGGGGATACGCAGTATTTT
NA TRBJ2-7 NA 14 TRBV27 CASSFSGSSYEQYF TGTGCCAGCAGTTTTAGCGGCAGCTCCTACGAGCAGTACTTC
NA TRBJ2-7 NA 13 TRBV15 CATSRGLHYEQYF TGTGCCACCAGCAGGGGACTTCACTACGAGCAGTACTTC
NA TRBJ1-2 NA 13 TRBV27 CASSPWVGDGYTF TGTGCCAGCAGCCCGTGGGTGGGAGATGGCTACACCTTC
NA TRBJ2-1 TRBD2 16 TRBV7-9 CASSPTIAGDFNEQFF TGTGCCAGCAGCCCCACTATAGCGGGGGACTTCAATGAGCAGTTCTTC
NA TRBJ1-5 TRBD1 15 TRBV19 CASSIGTGLNQPQHF TGTGCCAGTAGTATTGGGACAGGCCTTAATCAGCCCCAGCATTTT
NA TRBJ2-5 NA 16 TRBV5-1 CASSLAISDSAETQYF TGCGCCAGCAGCTTGGCTATTTCGGACTCGGCCGAGACCCAGTACTTC
few TRBJ2-1 TRBD1 14 TRBV5-1 CASGTGDPYNEQFF TGCGCCAGCGGGACAGGGGATCCCTACAATGAGCAGTTCTTC
NA TRBJ1-2 NA 14 TRBV5-1 CASSRLTGKTGYTF TGCGCCAGCAGTCGCTTAACAGGGAAGACGGGCTACACCTTC
NA TRBJ2-2 TRBD1 15 TRBV4-3 CASSRDRGPTGELFF TGCGCCAGCAGCCGAGACAGGGGTCCCACCGGGGAGCTGTTTTTT
once TRBJ1-4 TRBD1 17 TRBV4-3 CASSQRGGGAYNEKLFF TGCGCCAGCAGCCAACGTGGAGGGGGCGCATATAATGAAAAACTGTTTTTT
NA TRBJ2-1 TRBD2 15 TRBV2 CASSEGSGVYNEQFF TGTGCCAGCAGTGAAGGTAGCGGGGTTTACAATGAGCAGTTCTTC
NA TRBJ2-2 TRBD2 14 TRBV4-2 CASSQGLPTGELFF TGTGCCAGCAGCCAGGGACTACCGACCGGGGAGCTGTTTTTT
NA TRBJ1-4 TRBD1 18 TRBV9 CASSASTLTGGGGEKLFF TGTGCCAGCAGCGCATCAACTCTTACAGGGGGCGGGGGTGAAAAACTGTTTTTT
NA TRBJ1-1 TRBD1 14 TRBV6-1 CASSVRTGTLGAFF TGTGCCAGCAGTGTTCGGACAGGTACCTTAGGAGCTTTCTTT
NA TRBJ1-2 NA 18 TRBV18 CASSPVRQEWGANYGYTF TGTGCCAGCTCACCAGTCCGGCAGGAGTGGGGAGCTAACTATGGCTACACCTTC
NA TRBJ1-6 TRBD1 15 TRBV11-2 CASSQGVLPYSPLHF TGTGCCAGCAGCCAGGGGGTTCTCCCGTACTCACCCCTCCACTTT
NA TRBJ2-7 TRBD2 17 TRBV4-2 CASSQGRLAGRGGEQYF TGTGCCAGCAGCCAAGGTCGACTAGCGGGCCGTGGGGGCGAGCAGTACTTC
NA TRBJ1-2 TRBD1 15 TRBV2 CASSDRGRGMDGYTF TGTGCCAGCAGTGATAGGGGGCGCGGTATGGATGGCTACACCTTC
NA TRBJ1-1 TRBD1 14 TRBV7-8 CASSLGGTGIEAFF TGTGCCAGCAGCTTAGGAGGGACAGGGATCGAAGCTTTCTTT
NA TRBJ2-7 TRBD2 14 TRBV19 CASSRAGVANEQYF TGTGCCAGTAGTAGAGCGGGAGTGGCTAACGAGCAGTACTTC
NA TRBJ1-1 TRBD1 14 TRBV7-9 CASSQQTPGGEAFF TGTGCCAGCAGCCAACAGACCCCAGGGGGTGAAGCTTTCTTT
once TRBJ2-7 TRBD1 13 TRBV6-5 CASSGTGVHEQYF TGTGCCAGCTCCGGGACAGGGGTTCACGAGCAGTACTTC
NA TRBJ2-6 NA 16 TRBV7-2 CASSFQGTPGANVLTF TGTGCCAGCAGCTTTCAGGGAACCCCCGGGGCCAACGTCCTGACTTTC
NA TRBJ2-5 NA 13 TRBV25-1 CASSDSPPGTQYF TGTGCCAGCAGTGATTCCCCCCCGGGGACCCAGTACTTC
few TRBJ1-4 NA 14 TRBV18 CASSPSATNEKLFF TGTGCCAGCTCACCTTCAGCAACTAATGAAAAACTGTTTTTT
NA TRBJ2-3 TRBD1 14 TRBV27 CASSPTGSTDTQYF TGTGCCAGCAGTCCGACAGGGTCCACAGATACGCAGTATTTT
once TRBJ2-5 NA 15 TRBV19 CASSIVARGGETQYF TGTGCCAGTAGTATCGTCGCCAGGGGTGGGGAGACCCAGTACTTC
few TRBJ1-2 NA 15 TRBV19 CASRKPSGVNYGYTF TGTGCCAGTAGAAAGCCAAGCGGGGTCAACTATGGCTACACCTTC
NA TRBJ1-1 TRBD1 19 TRBV7-6 CASSLDPIDRGQVRTEAFF TGTGCCAGCAGCTTAGACCCCATAGACAGGGGGCAGGTGCGCACTGAAGCTTTCTTT
NA TRBJ1-1 TRBD1 15 TRBV18 CASSATGGGDTEAFF TGTGCCAGCTCAGCGACAGGGGGAGGGGACACTGAAGCTTTCTTT
NA TRBJ1-1 NA 17 TRBV29-1 CSVAGSPARKGNTEAFF TGCAGCGTTGCGGGAAGTCCGGCTAGAAAGGGGAACACTGAAGCTTTCTTT
NA TRBJ2-5 TRBD2 14 TRBV5-4 CASSYGGDQETQYF TGTGCCAGCAGCTATGGGGGGGACCAAGAGACCCAGTACTTC
NA TRBJ1-5 NA 14 TRBV5-5 CASSLGAGNQPQHF TGTGCCAGCAGCCTTGGGGCCGGCAATCAGCCCCAGCATTTT
NA TRBJ2-3 NA 11 TRBV2 CASSREDTQYF TGTGCCAGCAGTCGGGAAGATACGCAGTATTTT
NA TRBJ2-1 TRBD2 16 TRBV13 CASSPSVAGVYNELFF TGTGCCAGCAGCCCCAGTGTAGCGGGAGTCTACAATGAGCTGTTCTTC
NA TRBJ1-1 NA 16 TRBV13 CASSLGVGGANTEAFF TGTGCCAGCAGCTTAGGGGTCGGGGGGGCGAACACTGAAGCTTTCTTT
NA TRBJ2-3 TRBD1 15 TRBV9 CASSAGQRAADTQYF TGTGCCAGCAGCGCGGGACAGAGGGCGGCAGATACGCAGTATTTT
NA TRBJ2-7 NA 13 TRBV7-8 CASSQGWGHEQYF TGTGCCAGCAGCCAAGGATGGGGGCACGAGCAGTACTTC
NA TRBJ2-5 TRBD1 13 TRBV7-8 CASSFHRGDTQYF TGTGCCAGCAGCTTTCACAGGGGAGACACGCAGTACTTC
NA TRBJ1-2 NA 13 TRBV9 CASSAGANYGYTF TGTGCCAGCAGCGCGGGGGCTAACTATGGCTACACCTTC